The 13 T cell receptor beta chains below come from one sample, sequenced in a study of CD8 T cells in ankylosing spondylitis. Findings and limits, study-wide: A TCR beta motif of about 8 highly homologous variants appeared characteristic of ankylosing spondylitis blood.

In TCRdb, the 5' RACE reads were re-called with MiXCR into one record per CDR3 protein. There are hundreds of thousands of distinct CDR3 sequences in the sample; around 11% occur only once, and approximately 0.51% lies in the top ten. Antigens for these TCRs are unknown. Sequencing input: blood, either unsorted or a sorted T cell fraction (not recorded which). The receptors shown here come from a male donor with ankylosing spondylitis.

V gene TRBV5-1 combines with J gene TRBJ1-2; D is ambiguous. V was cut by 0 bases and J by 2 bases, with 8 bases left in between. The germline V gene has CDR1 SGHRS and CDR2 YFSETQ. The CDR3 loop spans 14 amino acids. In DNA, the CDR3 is TGCGCCAGCAGCTTGGATGCGGTAAACTATGGCTACACCTTC. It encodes CASSLDAVNYGYTF. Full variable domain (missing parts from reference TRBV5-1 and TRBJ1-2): KAGVTQTPRYLIKTRGQQVTLSCSPISGHRSVSWYQQTPGQGLQFLFEYFSETQRNKGNFPGRFSGRQFSNSRSEMNVSTLELGDSALYLCASSLDAVNYGYTFGSGTRLTVV.

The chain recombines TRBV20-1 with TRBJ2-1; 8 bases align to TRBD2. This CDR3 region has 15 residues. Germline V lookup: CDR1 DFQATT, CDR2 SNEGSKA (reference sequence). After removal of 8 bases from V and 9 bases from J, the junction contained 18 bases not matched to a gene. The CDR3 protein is CSLPPGGRVWGEQFF. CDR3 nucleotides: TGCAGTCTTCCCCCGGGGGGGCGCGTTTGGGGTGAGCAGTTCTTC.

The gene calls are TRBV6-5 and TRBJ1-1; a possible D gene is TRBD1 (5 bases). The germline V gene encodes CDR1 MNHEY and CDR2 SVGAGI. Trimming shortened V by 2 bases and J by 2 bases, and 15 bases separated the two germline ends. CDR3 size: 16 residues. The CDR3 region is CASSYTSSGANTEAFF. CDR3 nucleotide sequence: TGTGCCAGCAGTTACACCTCAAGTGGGGCAAACACTGAAGCTTTCTTT.

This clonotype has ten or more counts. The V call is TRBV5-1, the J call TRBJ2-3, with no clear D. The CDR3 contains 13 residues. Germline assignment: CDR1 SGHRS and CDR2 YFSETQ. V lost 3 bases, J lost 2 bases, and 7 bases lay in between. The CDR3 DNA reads TGCGCCAGCAGCTCCTTCCTCACAGATACGCAGTATTTT. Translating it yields CASSSFLTDTQYF.

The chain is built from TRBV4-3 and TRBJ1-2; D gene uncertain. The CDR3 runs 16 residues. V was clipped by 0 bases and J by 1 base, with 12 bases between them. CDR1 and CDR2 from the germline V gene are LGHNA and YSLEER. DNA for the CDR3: TGCGCCAGCAGCCAAGATACCGCTCGGGATAACTATGGCTACACCTTC. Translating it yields CASSQDTARDNYGYTF.

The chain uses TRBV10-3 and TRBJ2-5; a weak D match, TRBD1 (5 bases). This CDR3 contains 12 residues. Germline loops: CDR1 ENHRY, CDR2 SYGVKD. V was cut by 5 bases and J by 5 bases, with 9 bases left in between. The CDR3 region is CAISKTEETQYF. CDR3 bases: TGTGCCATCAGTAAGACAGAGGAGACCCAGTACTTC.

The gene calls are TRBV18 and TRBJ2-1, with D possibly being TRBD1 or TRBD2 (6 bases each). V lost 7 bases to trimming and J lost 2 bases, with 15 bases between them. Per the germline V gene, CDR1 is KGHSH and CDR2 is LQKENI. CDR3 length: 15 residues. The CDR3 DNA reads TGTGCCAGCTTACTAGGGGGAGGACCCTACAATGAGCAGTTCTTC. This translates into CASLLGGGPYNEQFF.

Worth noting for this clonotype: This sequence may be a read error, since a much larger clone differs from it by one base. The CDR3 region is CAIAQTGVDGYTF. DNA of the CDR3: TGTGCCATCGCCCAGACAGGGGTCGATGGCTACACCTTC. The chain has TRBV10-3 and TRBJ1-2, with TRBD1 identical over 8 bases. The CDR3 length is 13 residues. Trimming cost V 8 bases and J 6 bases; bases outside gene matches: 8. Germline V lookup: CDR1 ENHRY, CDR2 SYGVKD.

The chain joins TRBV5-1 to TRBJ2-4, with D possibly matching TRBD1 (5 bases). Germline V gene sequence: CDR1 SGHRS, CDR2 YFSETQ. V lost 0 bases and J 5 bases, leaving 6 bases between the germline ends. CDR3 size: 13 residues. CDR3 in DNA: TGCGCCAGCAGCTTGGCCAGGGAAAACATTCAGTACTTC. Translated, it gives CASSLARENIQYF.

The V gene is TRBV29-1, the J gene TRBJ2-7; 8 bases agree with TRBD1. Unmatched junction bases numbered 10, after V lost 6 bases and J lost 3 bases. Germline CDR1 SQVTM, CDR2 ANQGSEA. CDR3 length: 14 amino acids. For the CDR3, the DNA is TGCAGCGTCCGGCCAGGACAGGGCCACTACGAGCAGTACTTC. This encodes CSVRPGQGHYEQYF.

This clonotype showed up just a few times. CDR3 sequence (DNA): TGCAGTGCTAACAGGGTTGGTGAAAAACTGTTTTTT. This encodes CSANRVGEKLFF. The chain links TRBV20-1 to TRBJ1-4, with D possibly being TRBD1 (6 bases). Trimming stripped 4 bases from V and 7 bases from J, with 10 bases between. CDR1 and CDR2 from the germline V gene are DFQATT and SNEGSKA (reference sequence). The CDR3 spans 12 residues.

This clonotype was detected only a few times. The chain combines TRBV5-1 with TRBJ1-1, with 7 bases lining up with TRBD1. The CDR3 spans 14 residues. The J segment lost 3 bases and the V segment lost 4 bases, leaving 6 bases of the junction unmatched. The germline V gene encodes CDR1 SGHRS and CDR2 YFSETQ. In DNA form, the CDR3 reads TGCGCCAGCAGCCAACAGGGGCCGCACACTGAAGCTTTCTTT. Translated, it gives CASSQQGPHTEAFF. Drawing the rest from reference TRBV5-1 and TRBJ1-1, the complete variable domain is KAGVTQTPRYLIKTRGQQVTLSCSPISGHRSVSWYQQTPGQGLQFLFEYFSETQRNKGNFPGRFSGRQFSNSRSEMNVSTLELGDSALYLCASSQQGPHTEAFFGQGTRLTVV.

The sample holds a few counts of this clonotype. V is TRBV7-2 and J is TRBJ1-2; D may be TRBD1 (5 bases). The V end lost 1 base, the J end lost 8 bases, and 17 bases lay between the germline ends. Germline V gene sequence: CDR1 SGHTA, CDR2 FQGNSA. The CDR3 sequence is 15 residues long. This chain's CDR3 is CASSLDPGRAGGYTF. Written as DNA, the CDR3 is TGTGCCAGCAGCTTAGATCCAGGGCGAGCGGGGGGCTACACCTTC. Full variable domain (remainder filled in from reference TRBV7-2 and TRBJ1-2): GAGVSQSPSNKVTEKGKDVELRCDPISGHTALYWYRQSLGQGLEFLIYFQGNSAPDKSGLPSDRFSAERTGGSVSTLTIQRTQQEDSAVYLCASSLDPGRAGGYTFGSGTRLTVV.